This T cell receptor (beta chain) was recovered during a study of T cells in Graves' hyperthyroidism and ophthalmopathy. General study results and limits: In simple terms, a model built on 13 V-J features told ophthalmopathy apart from stable hyperthyroidism.

Exclusion of a patient resulted from uncontrolled infection, other autoimmune disease, pregnancy or lactation. Diagnoses used clinical symptoms, serum thyroxine and TRAb, thyroid ultrasound and orbital computed tomography. PBMCs were collected from a 10 ml volume of fresh peripheral blood. Trimming cost V 7 bases and J 3 bases, with 10 bases left between them. CDR3 length: 13 amino acids. Germline CDR1 reads SNHLY; CDR2 reads FYNNEI. The sample holds many counts of this clonotype. Its antigen is still unknown. RNA transcripts provided the source from which TCR beta CDR3 regions were amplified. During a first-round RT-PCR of the TCR CDR3, the HTBI primer set was used. TCRdb reanalysed the multiplex PCR reads using MiXCR and keeps one entry per CDR3 protein. Of 350,000 to 400,000 distinct CDR3 sequences in the sample, 15% were seen once.

The source is a woman aged 30 to 39 with Graves' hyperthyroidism. This chain connects TRBV2 to TRBJ2-1, with D unresolved. Sequencing was carried out using blood. Here the CDR3 DNA reads TGTGCCAGCACGGGTGGTGGCTACAATGAGCAGTTCTTC. It translates to CASTGGGYNEQFF.